Given below is one T cell receptor beta chain in context. Its specificity is unknown. PCR employed 60 Vbeta and 13 Jbeta primers. Libraries were prepared by immunoSEQ multiplex PCR; TCRdb keeps only in-frame clonotypes and omits some of them. The table has around 180,000 clones, about 87% seen once. Germline assignment: CDR1 SGHRS and CDR2 YFSETQ. This CDR3 has 15 residues. With 4 bases clipped from V and 1 base from J, the junction kept 5 bases outside the gene matches. The sample belongs to a study of cytomegalovirus exposure and HLA in healthy donors. General study results and limits: In a later analysis, the majority of CMV-associated beta chains seemingly showed HLA restriction.

This receptor was taken from a woman under 30 in good health and CMV-seronegative. J is TRBJ2-5 and V is TRBV5-1; 9 nucleotides agree with TRBD1. The sample comprised PBMCs. The DNA for the CDR3 is TGCGCCAGCAGCAGCGGACAGGGGACCCAAGAGACCCAGTACTTC. It translates to CASSSGQGTQETQYF.